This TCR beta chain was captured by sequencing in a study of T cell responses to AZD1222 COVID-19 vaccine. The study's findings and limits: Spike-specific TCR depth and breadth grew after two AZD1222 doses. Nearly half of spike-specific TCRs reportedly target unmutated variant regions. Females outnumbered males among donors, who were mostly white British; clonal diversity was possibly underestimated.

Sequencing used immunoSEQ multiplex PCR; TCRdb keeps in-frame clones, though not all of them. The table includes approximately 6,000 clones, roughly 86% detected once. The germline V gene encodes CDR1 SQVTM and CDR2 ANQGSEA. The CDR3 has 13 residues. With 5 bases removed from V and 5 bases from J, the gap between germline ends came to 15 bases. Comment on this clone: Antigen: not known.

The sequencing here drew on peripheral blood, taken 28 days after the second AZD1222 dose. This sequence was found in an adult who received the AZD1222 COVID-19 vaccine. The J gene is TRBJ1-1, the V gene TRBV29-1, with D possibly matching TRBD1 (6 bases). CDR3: CSVMLAQGTEAFF. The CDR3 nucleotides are TGCAGCGTTATGTTGGCCCAGGGGACTGAAGCTTTCTTT.